This is a list of T cell receptor beta chains from one sample in a study of T cells in Graves' hyperthyroidism and ophthalmopathy. TCRdb analysed the multiplex PCR reads with MiXCR anew, one entry per CDR3 protein. This sample has a few hundred thousand distinct CDR3 sequences, with around a sixth found just once. Input material: blood. The receptor set was obtained from a woman younger than 30 with Graves' hyperthyroidism that later progressed to Graves' ophthalmopathy. CDR3s include the opening cysteine and the closing phenylalanine or tryptophan. The order of the fields is clone size, D gene, V gene, J gene, CDR3 protein, CDR3 DNA. A D gene is named only where the DNA matches it firmly. The size field is filled for only some rows; it gives once, few, many or a size class.

few	TRBD1	TRBV7-9	TRBJ2-7	CASSLRGTGVNEQYF	TGTGCCAGCAGCTTAAGGGGGACAGGGGTCAACGAGCAGTACTTC
.	TRBD2	TRBV3-1	TRBJ2-1	CASSQGDLAGGTYNEQFF	TGTGCCAGCAGCCAAGGGGACCTAGCGGGAGGAACCTACAATGAGCAGTTCTTC
many	TRBD2	TRBV28	TRBJ2-7	CASRELAGGRSYEQYF	TGTGCCAGCAGGGAACTAGCGGGAGGTAGGTCCTACGAGCAGTACTTC
.	TRBD1	TRBV4-1	TRBJ2-7	CASSQGAGQGIYEQYF	TGCGCCAGCAGCCAAGGGGCTGGACAGGGGATCTACGAGCAGTACTTC
few	.	TRBV20-1	TRBJ1-3	CSARDLSGNTIYF	TGCAGTGCTAGAGACCTTTCTGGAAACACCATATATTTT
many	TRBD1	TRBV20-1	TRBJ2-7	CSARGRGTGGFEQYF	TGCAGTGCTAGAGGCCGCGGGACAGGGGGCTTCGAGCAGTACTTC
.	.	TRBV3-2	TRBJ2-3	CASSQERQGASTDTQYF	TGTGCCAGCAGCCAGGAAAGACAGGGGGCGAGCACAGATACGCAGTATTTT
.	TRBD2	TRBV24-1	TRBJ2-1	CATSVRGGREQFF	TGTGCCACCAGTGTCCGCGGGGGGCGTGAGCAGTTCTTC
few	TRBD1	TRBV28	TRBJ1-3	CASSLGGQGTSGNTIYF	TGTGCCAGCAGTTTAGGGGGACAGGGGACCTCTGGAAACACCATATATTTT
many	TRBD1	TRBV20-1	TRBJ2-7	CSAPGTASYEQYF	TGCAGTGCTCCCGGGACAGCCTCCTACGAGCAGTACTTC
.	.	TRBV12-3/TRBV12-4	TRBJ2-5	CASSFPGQETQHF	TGTGCCAGCAGTTTCCCGGGCCAAGAGACCCAGCACTTC
few	.	TRBV5-8	TRBJ1-4	CASSLQTREGGEKLFF	TGTGCCAGCAGCTTGCAGACAAGGGAGGGTGGTGAAAAACTGTTTTTT
many	TRBD1	TRBV2	TRBJ1-3	CASSPGTGAGNTIYF	TGTGCCAGCAGCCCCGGGACAGGGGCGGGAAACACCATATATTTT
many	TRBD2	TRBV3-1	TRBJ2-7	CASSQGRTSGRLSYEQYF	TGTGCCAGCAGCCAAGGACGGACTAGCGGGAGATTGAGTTACGAGCAGTACTTC
few	.	TRBV20-1	TRBJ1-1	CSAPRGFWDTEAFF	TGCAGTGCTCCAAGGGGATTCTGGGACACTGAAGCTTTCTTT
many	TRBD1	TRBV20-1	TRBJ2-7	CSVIRGLDEQYF	TGCAGTGTCATCAGGGGGCTGGACGAGCAGTACTTC
few	.	TRBV2	TRBJ2-1	CASGFGTQEPAFF	TGTGCCAGCGGCTTCGGAACTCAGGAGCCGGCGTTCTTC
few	.	TRBV7-2	TRBJ1-1	CASSLSIPRAEAFF	TGTGCCAGCAGCTTAAGCATCCCGAGGGCTGAAGCTTTCTTT
few	TRBD2	TRBV9	TRBJ2-1	CASSISSGRARDEQFF	TGTGCCAGCAGCATCTCTAGCGGGAGGGCCAGGGATGAGCAGTTCTTC
many	.	TRBV28	TRBJ2-1	CASSYGVNNEQFF	TGTGCCAGCAGTTACGGGGTTAACAATGAGCAGTTCTTC
many	.	TRBV12-3/TRBV12-4	TRBJ2-1	CASSLYGGNEQFF	TGTGCCAGCAGTTTGTACGGGGGCAATGAGCAGTTCTTC
few	.	TRBV6-5	TRBJ1-2	CASSYSRIANYGYTF	TGTGCCAGCAGTTACTCGAGGATAGCTAACTATGGCTACACCTTC
.	.	TRBV19	TRBJ1-5	CASSRSGPLSNQPQHF	TGTGCCAGTAGTAGGTCCGGACCGTTAAGCAATCAGCCCCAGCATTTT
once	.	TRBV28	TRBJ1-6	CASGLLAAISNNNSPLHF	TGTGCCAGCGGTTTATTAGCAGCCATATCGAACAATAATTCACCCCTCCACTTT
many	.	TRBV7-2	TRBJ2-7	CASSLVGPPSSYEQYF	TGTGCCAGCAGCTTAGTTGGGCCCCCGAGCTCCTACGAGCAGTACTTC
many	TRBD2	TRBV11-2	TRBJ2-1	CASSLDSLAGVIGHNEQFF	TGTGCCAGCAGCTTAGATTCACTAGCGGGAGTAATCGGGCACAATGAGCAGTTCTTC
many	.	TRBV3-1	TRBJ1-1	CASSQSRLNTEAFF	TGTGCCAGCAGCCAATCCAGATTGAACACTGAAGCTTTCTTT
few	.	TRBV20-1	TRBJ2-2	CSARDGTGTGELFF	TGCAGTGCTAGAGATGGGACGGGCACCGGGGAGCTGTTTTTT
.	.	TRBV28	TRBJ1-2	CASKAGVKSVNGYTF	TGTGCCAGCAAAGCGGGGGTGAAGTCCGTTAATGGCTACACCTTC
many	.	TRBV28	TRBJ1-2	CASSRWGTSPYGYTF	TGTGCCAGCAGTCGATGGGGGACTTCGCCCTATGGCTACACCTTC
many	.	TRBV28	TRBJ1-5	CASLGVGATEPQHF	TGTGCCAGCTTAGGTGTGGGCGCCACGGAGCCCCAGCATTTT
many	.	TRBV2	TRBJ2-5	CASRKEQQETQYF	TGTGCCAGCAGAAAGGAGCAGCAAGAGACCCAGTACTTC
many	.	TRBV6-2/TRBV6-3	TRBJ2-7	CASSYSGGQIYEQYF	TGTGCCAGCAGTTACTCGGGGGGTCAGATCTACGAGCAGTACTTC
.	.	TRBV15	TRBJ2-1	CATSSTGFRQFF	TGTGCCACCAGCAGCACAGGGTTCCGGCAGTTCTTC
.	TRBD1	TRBV7-9	TRBJ2-5	CASSLFWDREETQHF	TGTGCCAGCAGCCTCTTTTGGGACAGGGAAGAGACCCAGCACTTC
.	.	TRBV6-1	TRBJ2-1	CASSFRESDNEQFF	TGTGCCAGCAGTTTCCGGGAATCAGACAATGAGCAGTTCTTC
many	.	TRBV2	TRBJ2-4	CASSSGHSGKNIQYF	TGTGCCAGCTCTTCCGGCCATTCGGGCAAAAACATTCAGTACTTC
many	.	TRBV18	TRBJ2-7	CASSPTDYEQYF	TGTGCCAGCTCACCGACTGACTACGAGCAGTACTTC
few	TRBD1	TRBV6-1	TRBJ1-1	CASRADRGRAAFF	TGTGCCAGCAGGGCCGACAGGGGGCGAGCAGCTTTCTTT
many	.	TRBV3-1	TRBJ2-7	CASSRGTDYEQYF	TGTGCCAGCAGCCGAGGGACCGACTACGAGCAGTACTTC
.	TRBD2	TRBV4-1	TRBJ2-5	CASSQDGLAGETQYF	TGCGCCAGCAGCCAAGATGGACTAGCGGGAGAGACCCAGTACTTC
.	.	TRBV19	TRBJ1-1	CASSIRYRTSSLGDLNTEAFF	TGTGCCAGTAGTATAAGGTACAGAACTAGTTCCCTCGGTGATTTGAACACTGAAGCTTTCTTT
few	TRBD2	TRBV7-3	TRBJ2-1	CASSLISGRGNEQFF	TGTGCCAGCAGCTTAATTAGCGGGAGAGGCAATGAGCAGTTCTTC
many	TRBD1	TRBV11-2	TRBJ1-2	CASSLGTEGAYGYTF	TGTGCCAGCAGCTTAGGGACGGAGGGGGCTTATGGCTACACCTTC
few	.	TRBV7-8	TRBJ1-1	CASSPGRGEFVDTEAFF	TGTGCCAGCAGCCCAGGACGGGGGGAGTTCGTGGACACTGAAGCTTTCTTT
few	TRBD2	TRBV6-2/TRBV6-3	TRBJ2-7	CASTGLEGLSYEQYF	TGTGCCAGCACAGGACTAGAGGGACTCTCCTACGAGCAGTACTTC
.	.	TRBV9	TRBJ1-4	CASSVASALGEKLFF	TGTGCCAGCAGCGTAGCTTCGGCGTTAGGGGAAAAACTGTTTTTT
many	TRBD2	TRBV6-2/TRBV6-3	TRBJ2-1	CASSLTSGRAVNEQFF	TGTGCCAGCAGCTTGACTAGCGGGAGGGCAGTCAATGAGCAGTTCTTC
many	.	TRBV28	TRBJ1-6	CASSLLDWFGSSPLHF	TGTGCCAGCAGTTTATTAGATTGGTTCGGTAGTTCACCCCTCCACTTT
many	.	TRBV7-9	TRBJ1-1	CASSSATGLNTEAFF	TGTGCCAGCAGCTCTGCGACAGGATTAAACACTGAAGCTTTCTTT
many	.	TRBV28	TRBJ2-1	CASSFPGKVSNEQFF	TGTGCCAGCAGTTTCCCGGGAAAAGTGAGCAATGAGCAGTTCTTC
many	TRBD2	TRBV7-8	TRBJ2-5	CASNHRLATQETQYF	TGTGCCAGCAACCACCGACTAGCGACCCAAGAGACCCAGTACTTC
.	.	TRBV10-2	TRBJ1-2	CATMGEYGYGYTF	TGCGCCACCATGGGGGAATACGGCTATGGCTACACCTTC
few	TRBD2	TRBV6-1	TRBJ2-7	CASSEAGIAGSYEQYF	TGTGCCAGCAGTGAAGCTGGGATAGCGGGATCCTACGAGCAGTACTTC
.	TRBD1	TRBV27	TRBJ1-6	CASSTDRDRNSPLHF	TGTGCCAGCAGTACAGACAGGGATAGAAATTCACCCCTCCACTTT